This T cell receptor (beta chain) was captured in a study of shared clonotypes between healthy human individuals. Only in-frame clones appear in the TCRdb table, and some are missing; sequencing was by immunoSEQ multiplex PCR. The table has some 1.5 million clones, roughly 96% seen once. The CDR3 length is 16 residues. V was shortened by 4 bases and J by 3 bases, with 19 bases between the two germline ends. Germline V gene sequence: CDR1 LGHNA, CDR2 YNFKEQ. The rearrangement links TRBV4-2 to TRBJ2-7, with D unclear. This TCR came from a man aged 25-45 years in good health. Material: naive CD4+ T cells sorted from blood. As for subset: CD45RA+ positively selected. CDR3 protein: CASSPLPPASYYEQYF. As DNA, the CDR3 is TGTGCCAGCAGCCCCCTCCCGCCGGCCAGTTACTACGAGCAGTACTTC.